This is a list of T cell receptor beta chains from one sample in a study of a mutant IDH1 vaccine in newly diagnosed glioma. Produced via immunoSEQ multiplex PCR; TCRdb's table is partial and in-frame only. This table holds around 26,000 clones, roughly 83% found once. Antigens of these TCRs are unknown. The source was PBMCs, collected from a glioma patient whose treatment included an IDH1 peptide vaccine. Receptors originate from a man under 40 with glioma. Both conserved end residues are part of each CDR3. Fields, in order: clone size, J gene, CDR3 length, V gene, D gene, CDR3 protein, CDR3 DNA. D genes are given only for firm matches. Only part of the rows carry a size: once, few, many, or a class if the clone is expanded.

medium-sized | TRBJ1-3 | 16 | TRBV27 | . | CASSLGSPDSGNTIYF | TGTGCCAGCAGTTTGGGGAGTCCCGACTCTGGAAACACCATATATTTT
. | TRBJ2-1 | 15 | TRBV4-3 | . | CASSQGSSSYNEQFF | TGCGCCAGCAGCCAAGGCAGCAGCTCCTACAATGAGCAGTTCTTC
. | TRBJ2-4 | 15 | TRBV6-6 | TRBD2 | CASNSAGGAKNIQYF | TGTGCCAGCAATTCGGCGGGGGGTGCCAAAAACATTCAGTACTTC
. | TRBJ2-7 | 13 | TRBV27 | TRBD1 | CASSVDRGYEQYF | TGTGCCAGCAGTGTCGACAGGGGGTACGAGCAGTACTTC
. | TRBJ1-4 | 16 | TRBV7-9 | . | CASSPTGLGGREKLFF | TGTGCCAGCAGCCCGACGGGGCTCGGGGGGCGTGAAAAACTGTTTTTT
. | TRBJ1-1 | 13 | TRBV4-3 | . | CASSQDVNTEAFF | TGCGCCAGCAGCCAAGATGTTAACACTGAAGCTTTCTTT
. | TRBJ2-7 | 15 | TRBV4-1 | . | CASSHVPGPRYEQYF | TGCGCCAGCAGCCACGTTCCCGGGCCCCGCTACGAGCAGTACTTC
. | TRBJ2-7 | 13 | TRBV7-6 | . | CASSRVWGDEQYF | TGTGCCAGCAGCCGAGTGTGGGGGGACGAGCAGTACTTC
. | TRBJ1-1 | 15 | TRBV5-1 | TRBD1 | CASTLMTGRNTEAFF | TGCGCCAGCACCTTGATGACAGGGAGGAACACTGAAGCTTTCTTT
. | TRBJ2-7 | 14 | TRBV5-1 | . | CASSLGDQWNEQYF | TGCGCCAGCAGCTTGGGCGACCAATGGAACGAGCAGTACTTC
. | TRBJ2-2 | 15 | TRBV14 | . | CASSQDKRGHRGAVF | TGTGCCAGCAGCCAAGATAAGAGGGGACACCGGGGAGCTGTTTTT
. | TRBJ1-1 | 12 | TRBV5-1 | TRBD1 | CASSLGDSEAFF | TGCGCCAGCAGCTTGGGGGACAGTGAAGCTTTCTTT
. | TRBJ2-1 | 15 | TRBV7-9 | . | CASSLAARSLETQFF | TGTGCCAGCAGCTTAGCGGCCCGTTCGTTAGAAACGCAGTTCTTC
. | TRBJ1-4 | 13 | TRBV5-5 | TRBD1 | CASSWTGDEKLFF | TGTGCCAGCAGCTGGACAGGGGATGAAAAGCTGTTTTTT
. | TRBJ1-4 | 15 | TRBV5-1 | . | CASSSGPGGDEKLFF | TGCGCCAGCAGCTCGGGACCTGGAGGAGATGAAAAACTGTTTTTT
. | TRBJ2-3 | 19 | TRBV5-1 | TRBD2 | CASSLFSSGVTGPRDTQYF | TGCGCCAGCAGCCTGTTTAGTAGCGGGGTCACAGGTCCTCGGGATACGCAGTATTTT
. | TRBJ2-5 | 14 | TRBV5-1 | . | CASSLATPQETQYF | TGCGCCAGCAGCTTGGCTACTCCACAAGAGACCCAGTACTTC
. | TRBJ1-5 | 15 | TRBV10-2 | TRBD1 | CASSETGGSNQPQHF | TGCGCCAGCAGTGAAACAGGGGGAAGCAATCAGCCCCAGCATTTT
. | TRBJ2-7 | 16 | TRBV4-3 | TRBD1 | CASSQEAGQGPYEQYF | TGCGCCAGCAGCCAAGAGGCGGGACAGGGGCCCTACGAGCAGTACTTC
. | TRBJ2-7 | 15 | TRBV4-1 | TRBD2 | CASSQERGGLYEQYF | TGCGCCAGCAGCCAAGAACGCGGGGGGCTATACGAGCAGTACTTC
. | TRBJ2-7 | 14 | TRBV9 | TRBD1 | CASSPTQGAYEQYF | TGTGCCAGCAGCCCCACCCAGGGGGCCTACGAGCAGTACTTC
. | TRBJ2-5 | 14 | TRBV5-1 | . | CASSWLAFQETQYF | TGCGCCAGCAGCTGGCTAGCGTTCCAAGAGACCCAGTACTTC
. | TRBJ2-2 | 16 | TRBV7-6 | TRBD1 | CASSPMTGNGTGELFF | TGTGCCAGCAGCCCAATGACAGGGAACGGCACCGGGGAGCTGTTTTTT
. | TRBJ2-3 | 13 | TRBV5-4 | . | CASSLDLTDTQYF | TGTGCCAGCAGCTTAGACCTCACAGATACGCAGTATTTT
few | TRBJ2-3 | 16 | TRBV4-2 | TRBD2 | CASSHDSGGGPDTQYF | TGTGCCAGCAGCCACGATAGCGGGGGGGGTCCAGATACGCAGTATTTT
few | TRBJ1-5 | 15 | TRBV4-1 | . | CASSQDRNSNQPQHF | TGCGCCAGCAGCCAAGACCGAAATAGCAATCAGCCCCAGCATTTT
. | TRBJ2-7 | 16 | TRBV5-6 | TRBD2 | CASSLASGGGSNEQYF | TGTGCCAGCAGCTTGGCTAGCGGGGGGGGAAGCAACGAGCAGTACTTC
. | TRBJ1-1 | 13 | TRBV7-3 | . | CASSPGRLTEAFF | TGTGCCAGCAGCCCGGGACGACTAACCGAAGCTTTCTTT
. | TRBJ1-5 | 16 | TRBV19 | . | CASSIDLGIGNQPQHF | TGTGCCAGTAGTATAGATCTCGGAATAGGGAATCAGCCCCAGCATTTT
once | TRBJ2-7 | 16 | TRBV7-2 | . | CASSLALGAGVSEQYF | TGTGCCAGCAGCTTAGCGCTCGGGGCCGGAGTGAGCGAGCAGTACTTC
. | TRBJ1-1 | 14 | TRBV2 | . | CASSDAVTRSFPFF | TGTGCCAGCAGTGACGCAGTTACCCGAAGCTTTCCTTTCTTT